Each of the 18 T cell receptor beta chains below was sequenced from the same sample in a study of blood T cell repertoires in COVID-19. Profiling relied on immunoSEQ multiplex PCR, and the TCRdb table lists in-frame clones only, not all of them. The data show about 180,000 clones, almost 85% seen once. The sample was peripheral blood. The origin of the receptors is a man between 18 and 35 years old with active or convalescent COVID-19.

This chain connects TRBV5-1 to TRBJ2-2; D is uncertain. The ends were cut back, 1 base at V and 6 bases at J, with 10 bases in the middle. Germline CDR1 reads SGHRS; CDR2 reads YFSETQ. The CDR3 length is 14 residues. DNA of the CDR3: TGCGCCAGCAGCTTGACTCAGGTTGCCGGGGAGCTGTTTTTT. This codes for CASSLTQVAGELFF. Full variable domain (outside the CDR3, taken from reference TRBV5-1 and TRBJ2-2): KAGVTQTPRYLIKTRGQQVTLSCSPISGHRSVSWYQQTPGQGLQFLFEYFSETQRNKGNFPGRFSGRQFSNSRSEMNVSTLELGDSALYLCASSLTQVAGELFFGEGSRLTVL.

This clone was picked up one time. The chain is built from TRBV7-6 and TRBJ2-2; the D gene is possibly TRBD2 (5 bases). Germline CDR1 and CDR2: SGHVS and FNYEAQ. This CDR3 region has 15 residues. The V end lost 2 bases, the J end lost 4 bases, and 11 bases lay between the germline ends. The CDR3 loop is CASSLSFGLTGELFF. In DNA form, the CDR3 reads TGTGCCAGCAGCTTAAGCTTCGGACTCACCGGGGAGCTGTTTTTT.

The V call is TRBV10-3, the J call TRBJ1-4; 7 bases fit TRBD1. Germline V gives CDR1 ENHRY, CDR2 SYGVKD. The CDR3 spans 14 residues. The junction had 5 bases not matched to a gene; V was cut back by 6 bases and J by 4 bases. CDR3 bases: TGTGCCATCAGACCGACAGGGCTTAATGAAAAACTGTTTTTT. Protein product: CAIRPTGLNEKLFF.

The chain joins TRBV5-1 to TRBJ2-1, with a weak D call TRBD2 (6 bases). The CDR3 consists of 16 residues. Germline lookup yields CDR1 SGHRS and CDR2 YFSETQ. The V and J ends lost 0 bases and 7 bases respectively, with 17 bases between them. The CDR3 sequence: CASSLERGTVWNEQFF. The CDR3 DNA sequence: TGCGCCAGCAGCTTGGAGCGCGGGACCGTGTGGAATGAGCAGTTCTTC.

V gene TRBV27 combines with J gene TRBJ1-1; 8 nucleotides line up with TRBD1. Germline CDR1 reads MNHEY; CDR2 reads SMNVEV (reference sequence). The V gene end was trimmed by 6 bases and the J gene end by 2 bases; junction bases not matched to a gene: 8. The CDR3 has 15 residues. The CDR3 loop reads CASRPYRGGNTEAFF. The CDR3 DNA is TGTGCCAGCAGGCCCTACAGGGGGGGAAACACTGAAGCTTTCTTT.

In DNA form, the CDR3 reads TGTGCCAGCAGCTTCAATCTAGTCACCAACGAGCAGTACTTC. Translating gives CASSFNLVTNEQYF. The chain joins TRBV11-2 to TRBJ2-7, with D unclear. V was shortened by 3 bases and J by 5 bases, with 14 bases between the two germline ends. This CDR3 contains 14 residues. Germline loops: CDR1 SGHAT, CDR2 FQNNGV.

Points on this clone: Other DNA sequences from this sample encode an identical CDR3 as well. The chain links TRBV6-4 to TRBJ1-1; D not resolved. V was clipped by 4 bases and J by 0 bases, with 6 bases between them. The CDR3 contains 13 residues. Germline CDR1 is MRHNA and CDR2 is SNTAGT. The CDR3 DNA sequence: TGTGCCAGCAGTGTAGAAATGAACACTGAAGCTTTCTTT. It encodes CASSVEMNTEAFF.

This chain connects TRBV7-9 to TRBJ1-2; perhaps TRBD1 as D (5 bases). Germline V gene sequence: CDR1 SEHNR, CDR2 FQNEAQ (reference sequence). Trimming cost V 5 bases and J 3 bases, with 10 bases left between them. The CDR3 has 13 amino acids. The CDR3 spells CASSQGGDYGYTF. The CDR3 region has the DNA TGTGCCAGCAGCCAGGGAGGGGACTATGGCTACACCTTC.

This chain connects TRBV24-1 to TRBJ1-3; 7 bases align to TRBD1. CDR1 is KGHDR, CDR2 SFDVKD, per germline. This CDR3 is 14 amino acids long. After removal of 4 bases from V and 3 bases from J, the junction contained 2 bases not matched to a gene. The chain's CDR3 is CATSEQGYGNTIYF. CDR3 DNA: TGTGCCACCAGTGAACAGGGGTATGGAAACACCATATATTTT.

The chain carries TRBV10-3 and TRBJ2-1; TRBD2 matches 16 bases. This CDR3 spans 21 amino acids. Per germline, CDR1 ENHRY and CDR2 SYGVKD. Trimming at V came to 2 bases and at J to 0 bases, leaving 10 bases not matched to a gene. The CDR3 spells CAISEVVGLAGGYLSYNEQFF. The DNA for the CDR3 is TGTGCCATCAGTGAGGTTGTGGGACTAGCGGGGGGGTACCTCTCCTACAATGAGCAGTTCTTC.

CDR3 bases: TGTGCCAGCAGCCAAGGTACCCAGGGCTACACCTTC. Translating it yields CASSQGTQGYTF. V is TRBV3-1 (or the pseudogene TRBV3-2) and J is TRBJ1-2, with D uncertain. In germline, CDR1 is LGHDT, CDR2 YNNKEL (reference sequence). Trimming shortened V by 1 base and J by 8 bases, and 8 bases separated the two germline ends. There are 12 residues in the CDR3.

CDR3 in amino acids: CASSMGTATEAFF. The CDR3 DNA reads as TGTGCCAGCAGTATGGGGACAGCCACTGAAGCTTTCTTT. The rearrangement links TRBV12-3 or TRBV12-4 to TRBJ1-1; 7 positions match TRBD1. This CDR3 contains 13 residues. Trimming cost V 5 bases and J 4 bases; bases outside gene matches: 4.

DNA for the CDR3: TGTGCCAGCAGATCGACAGGGGGGCATCAGCCCCAGCATTTT. This codes for CASRSTGGHQPQHF. The chain employs TRBV6-5 and TRBJ1-5; TRBD1 matches 9 bases. This CDR3 comprises 14 residues. Germline values: CDR1 MNHEY, CDR2 SVGAGI. Losses at the gene ends were 6 bases for V and 5 bases for J; bases not matched to a gene: 5.

This clone was observed once. The germline gene is not matched at one end of the junction; a read error may be the cause. The chain couples TRBV18 to TRBJ2-1, with TRBD1 as a possible D gene (6 bases). The germline CDR1 and CDR2 sequences are KGHSH and LQKENI. This CDR3 region has 19 residues. The CDR3 is CASSPRPQGPSPDYNEQFF. DNA of the CDR3: TGTGCCAGCTCGCCACGCCCACAGGGACCCAGCCCCGATTACAATGAGCAGTTCTTC.

This chain connects TRBV3-1 (or the pseudogene TRBV3-2) to TRBJ2-7; D is possibly TRBD1 (5 bases). This CDR3 has 16 residues. The V gene's germline CDR1 is LGHDT and CDR2 YNNKEL (reference sequence). The V end was cut by 2 bases, the J end by 1 base, with 15 bases between. CDR3 residues: CASSQFMRTLSYEQYF. DNA for the CDR3: TGTGCCAGCAGCCAATTCATGAGGACACTTTCCTACGAGCAGTACTTC.

This chain links TRBV28 with TRBJ1-1; 8 bases align to TRBD1. The CDR3 extends over 16 amino acids. Germline V lookup: CDR1 MDHEN, CDR2 SYDVKM. V lost 5 bases and J lost 0; bases outside the gene matches: 8. The CDR3 spells CASSDTGGLMNTEAFF. CDR3 nucleotides: TGTGCCAGCAGTGACACAGGGGGTTTAATGAACACTGAAGCTTTCTTT.

The chain joins TRBV5-6 to TRBJ2-3; D is perhaps TRBD2 (5 bases). Trimming pared 5 bases from V and 0 bases from J, leaving 16 bases between. This CDR3 is built from 16 residues. Germline CDR1 and CDR2: SGHDT and YYEEEE. CDR3 DNA: TGTGCCAGCAGTTCCAGACTAAAAAGAAGCACAGATACGCAGTATTTT. Translated, it gives CASSSRLKRSTDTQYF.

V and J are TRBV7-3 and TRBJ2-2; 9 bases match TRBD1. Unmatched junction bases numbered 11, after V lost 0 bases and J lost 3 bases. Germline lookup yields CDR1 SGHTA and CDR2 FQGTGA. The CDR3 loop spans 19 amino acids. DNA for the CDR3: TGTGCCAGCAGCTTAACGTTACCCGGGACAGGGATATACACCGGGGAGCTGTTTTTT. It is translated as CASSLTLPGTGIYTGELFF.